This is a list of T cell receptor beta chains from one sample in a study of T-cell memory formation after mild COVID-19. TCRdb analysed the 5' RACE reads with MiXCR anew, one entry per CDR3 protein. The sample lists roughly 110,000 distinct CDR3 sequences; around an eighth were seen once. Sequencing used PBMCs or a T cell subset sorted from them (not recorded which). These receptors were obtained from a man between 18 and 35 years old who had mild COVID-19 (a few samples of this study predate the infection). Cell type and time point are not known. Both conserved end residues are part of each CDR3. Fields, in order: CDR3 length, J gene, clone size, D gene, V gene, CDR3 protein, CDR3 DNA. The D gene is left open where the match is weak. A clone size is listed for some rows: how often the clone was seen (once, few, many), or a class if it is expanded.

cdr3_length: 16
j_call: TRBJ2-1
clone_size: NA
d_call: TRBD1
v_call: TRBV5-1
cdr3_aa: CASSLGGTGAYNEQFF
cdr3_nt: TGCGCCAGCAGCTTGGGAGGGACAGGGGCCTACAATGAGCAGTTCTTC

cdr3_length: 14
j_call: TRBJ1-5
clone_size: NA
d_call: NA
v_call: TRBV6-6
cdr3_aa: CASSYGRIDQPQHF
cdr3_nt: TGTGCCAGCAGTTACGGCAGGATCGATCAGCCCCAGCATTTT

cdr3_length: 15
j_call: TRBJ2-3
clone_size: NA
d_call: TRBD2
v_call: TRBV29-1
cdr3_aa: CSVDGIAGEEDTQYF
cdr3_nt: TGCAGCGTTGACGGAATAGCGGGTGAAGAGGATACGCAGTATTTT

cdr3_length: 16
j_call: TRBJ2-4
clone_size: many
d_call: NA
v_call: TRBV4-3
cdr3_aa: CASSQVPQPAKNIQYF
cdr3_nt: TGCGCCAGCAGCCAAGTACCCCAACCAGCCAAAAACATTCAGTACTTC

cdr3_length: 14
j_call: TRBJ1-1
clone_size: NA
d_call: NA
v_call: TRBV10-2
cdr3_aa: CASSETYGDTEAFF
cdr3_nt: TGCGCCAGCAGTGAAACCTACGGGGACACTGAAGCTTTCTTT

cdr3_length: 16
j_call: TRBJ2-3
clone_size: NA
d_call: NA
v_call: TRBV9
cdr3_aa: CASSQEASSYTDTQYF
cdr3_nt: TGTGCCAGCAGCCAGGAGGCTAGCTCTTACACAGATACGCAGTATTTT

cdr3_length: 12
j_call: TRBJ1-2
clone_size: NA
d_call: NA
v_call: TRBV7-2
cdr3_aa: CASSVSLNGYTF
cdr3_nt: TGTGCCAGCTCGGTATCCCTAAATGGCTACACCTTC

cdr3_length: 13
j_call: TRBJ1-2
clone_size: NA
d_call: NA
v_call: TRBV2
cdr3_aa: CASSDMVDYGYTF
cdr3_nt: TGTGCCAGCAGTGATATGGTAGACTATGGCTACACCTTC

cdr3_length: 13
j_call: TRBJ1-6
clone_size: few
d_call: NA
v_call: TRBV4-1
cdr3_aa: CASSQYRDSPLHF
cdr3_nt: TGCGCCAGCAGCCAATACAGGGACTCACCCCTCCACTTT

cdr3_length: 15
j_call: TRBJ1-5
clone_size: NA
d_call: NA
v_call: TRBV12-3/TRBV12-4
cdr3_aa: CASSQGPASNQPQHF
cdr3_nt: TGTGCCAGCAGTCAAGGCCCCGCTAGCAATCAGCCCCAGCATTTT

cdr3_length: 15
j_call: TRBJ2-7
clone_size: many
d_call: NA
v_call: TRBV20-1
cdr3_aa: CSASSRSGLVGEQYF
cdr3_nt: TGCAGTGCTTCCTCTAGGAGCGGTCTAGTAGGGGAGCAGTACTTC

cdr3_length: 15
j_call: TRBJ2-1
clone_size: NA
d_call: NA
v_call: TRBV4-1
cdr3_aa: CASSQDASGWSEQFF
cdr3_nt: TGCGCCAGCAGCCAAGATGCCTCTGGGTGGAGTGAGCAGTTCTTC

cdr3_length: 15
j_call: TRBJ2-6
clone_size: NA
d_call: NA
v_call: TRBV15
cdr3_aa: CATRTASSGANVLTF
cdr3_nt: TGTGCCACCCGAACGGCCAGCTCTGGGGCCAACGTCCTGACTTTC

cdr3_length: 13
j_call: TRBJ2-1
clone_size: NA
d_call: NA
v_call: TRBV6-5
cdr3_aa: CASRAVGYNEQFF
cdr3_nt: TGTGCCAGCAGGGCGGTGGGGTACAATGAGCAGTTCTTC

cdr3_length: 15
j_call: TRBJ2-1
clone_size: NA
d_call: NA
v_call: TRBV4-3
cdr3_aa: CASSQARSSYNEQFF
cdr3_nt: TGCGCCAGCAGCCAAGCCCGTAGCTCCTACAATGAGCAGTTCTTC

cdr3_length: 15
j_call: TRBJ2-2
clone_size: NA
d_call: NA
v_call: TRBV29-1
cdr3_aa: CSVESRGENTGELFF
cdr3_nt: TGCAGCGTTGAAAGCAGGGGCGAGAACACCGGGGAGCTGTTTTTT

cdr3_length: 21
j_call: TRBJ2-5
clone_size: NA
d_call: NA
v_call: TRBV7-8
cdr3_aa: CASSTGILEWSDMRRGETQYF
cdr3_nt: TGTGCCAGCAGTACCGGGATCCTAGAATGGTCGGATATGAGGCGGGGAGAGACCCAGTACTTC